One and the same sample provided the 21 T cell receptor beta chains below, sequenced in a study of blood T cell repertoires in COVID-19. The data were produced by immunoSEQ multiplex PCR, yet TCRdb's version contains in-frame clones alone and is incomplete. The table includes approximately 200,000 clones, more than 80% detected once. Material: PBMCs or T cells enriched from blood (not recorded which). The receptors were gathered from a young man who had recovered from COVID-19.

J is TRBJ2-1 and V is TRBV6-5; 7 nucleotides line up with TRBD1. From germline, CDR1 is MNHEY and CDR2 SVGAGI. This CDR3 is 14 amino acids long. The trim removed 0 bases at V and 8 bases at J, leaving 4 bases unmatched. The CDR3 protein is CASSYSTGPYEQFF. The CDR3 nucleotides read TGTGCCAGCAGTTACTCGACAGGGCCCTATGAGCAGTTCTTC.

Here the CDR3 DNA reads TGCGCCAGCAGCTTGGAAGTCCAGGGTAGCACCGGGGAGCTGTTTTTT. Translated: CASSLEVQGSTGELFF. The gene calls are TRBV5-1 and TRBJ2-2; D may be TRBD1 (5 bases). The CDR3 is 16 residues long. The V and J ends lost 0 bases and 4 bases respectively, with 13 bases between them. The germline V gene encodes CDR1 SGHRS and CDR2 YFSETQ.

The chain employs TRBV7-2 and TRBJ2-2; 12 bases match TRBD2. The CDR3 covers 17 residues. The V gene end was trimmed by 0 bases and the J gene end by 5 bases; junction bases not matched to a gene: 4. Germline V gene sequence: CDR1 SGHTA, CDR2 FQGNSA. CDR3 nucleotides: TGTGCCAGCAGCTTAGCGTCAGGACTAGCGGGGACCGGGGAGCTGTTTTTT. Protein: CASSLASGLAGTGELFF. Together with reference TRBV7-2 and TRBJ2-2, the CDR3 gives the full variable domain: GAGVSQSPSNKVTEKGKDVELRCDPISGHTALYWYRQSLGQGLEFLIYFQGNSAPDKSGLPSDRFSAERTGGSVSTLTIQRTQQEDSAVYLCASSLASGLAGTGELFFGEGSRLTVL.

This rearrangement joins TRBV6-5 to TRBJ1-5, with 7 bases identical to TRBD1. Looked up from germline, CDR1 is MNHEY and CDR2 is SVGAGI. This CDR3 region has 14 residues. V dropped 2 bases and J dropped 5; count of bases not matched to a gene: 3. The CDR3: CASSYRGQDQPQHF. The CDR3 bases are TGTGCCAGCAGTTACAGGGGGCAGGATCAGCCCCAGCATTTT.

This clone was picked up a small number of times. The chain uses TRBV6-5 and TRBJ1-6; D ambiguous. The germline V gene has CDR1 MNHEY and CDR2 SVGAGI. V was clipped by 0 bases and J by 9 bases, with 6 bases between them. This CDR3 contains 13 residues. CDR3 residues: CASSYSGVSPLHF. The CDR3 nucleotides read TGTGCCAGCAGTTACTCCGGGGTTTCACCCCTCCACTTT.

The chain links TRBV10-3 to TRBJ2-7; TRBD2 agrees at 12 bases. Germline V gene data show CDR1 as ENHRY and CDR2 as SYGVKD. The CDR3 spans 14 residues. V lost 7 bases to trimming and J lost 5 bases; unmatched junction nucleotides: 6. In nucleotides, the CDR3 is TGTGCCATCAAAAGACTAGCGGGAGTCCACGAGCAGTACTTC. It encodes CAIKRLAGVHEQYF.

V gene TRBV4-2 combines with J gene TRBJ2-7, with 8 bases matching TRBD1. The V and J ends lost 0 bases and 2 bases, in that order; junction bases with no gene match: 6. The CDR3 loop spans 16 amino acids. CDR1 is LGHNA and CDR2 is YNFKEQ in the germline V gene. CDR3 amino acids: CASSQEPQGAPYEQYF. The CDR3 DNA follows: TGTGCCAGCAGCCAAGAACCGCAGGGGGCTCCCTACGAGCAGTACTTC.

This sequence joins TRBV4-2 and TRBJ2-5; 8 nucleotides align to TRBD2. Germline loops: CDR1 LGHNA, CDR2 YNFKEQ. The CDR3 has 16 residues. J lost 3 bases, V lost 7 bases, and 13 bases had no gene match. CDR3 in DNA: TGTGCCAGCAACGAAGGATTAAGCGGGGGAAAAGAGACCCAGTACTTC. Its translation: CASNEGLSGGKETQYF.

This clone was found once. V is TRBV9 and J is TRBJ1-2, with TRBD1 matching 8 bases. The CDR3 runs to 15 residues. Germline values: CDR1 SGDLS, CDR2 YYNGEE. Trimming took 0 bases from V and 4 from J; bases not matched to a gene: 5. The CDR3 loop reads CASSVGYRGFYGYTF. DNA for the CDR3: TGTGCCAGCAGCGTAGGTTACAGGGGGTTCTATGGCTACACCTTC.

The chain couples TRBV9 to TRBJ1-2; 7 bases align to TRBD1. Trimming at V came to 5 bases and at J to 0 bases, leaving 4 bases not matched to a gene. CDR3 length: 14 residues. Germline V gene sequence: CDR1 SGDLS, CDR2 YYNGEE. The DNA for the CDR3 is TGTGCCAGCAGGAGGACAGGTCCTAACTATGGCTACACCTTC. Protein product: CASRRTGPNYGYTF.

This chain connects TRBV6-5 to TRBJ1-4; D is perhaps TRBD1 (5 bases). CDR1 is MNHEY, CDR2 SVGAGI, per germline. V gave up 6 bases and J gave up 7 bases, with 15 bases separating them. CDR3 length: 14 residues. The CDR3 spells CASRPDSPSEKLFF. The DNA for the CDR3 is TGTGCCAGCAGACCCGACAGCCCGAGTGAAAAACTGTTTTTT.

CDR3 nucleotides: TGTGCCTGGAGTGTTGTTCAGGGATTGGATTCACCCCTCCACTTT. Protein product: CAWSVVQGLDSPLHF. V is TRBV30 and J is TRBJ1-6, with D possibly being TRBD1 (5 bases). Germline loops: CDR1 GTSNPN, CDR2 SVGIG (reference sequence). This CDR3 has 15 amino acids. Trimming shortened V by 0 bases and J by 8 bases, and 14 bases separated the two germline ends.

The rearrangement joins TRBV4-3 to TRBJ2-4; D perhaps matches TRBD1 (5 bases). Trimming stripped 0 bases from V and 8 bases from J, with 17 bases between. Per the germline V gene, CDR1 is LGHNA and CDR2 is YSLEER. This CDR3 has 16 residues. CDR3 DNA sequence: TGCGCCAGCAGCCAAGATTTGCAGGGTATGGTAGACATTCAGTACTTC. Translating it yields CASSQDLQGMVDIQYF.

The chain has TRBV4-2 and TRBJ2-7, with 10 bases fitting TRBD2. This CDR3 spans 17 amino acids. The germline CDR1 and CDR2 sequences are LGHNA and YNFKEQ. Trimming cost V 0 bases and J 7 bases; bases outside gene matches: 12. CDR3 DNA: TGTGCCAGCAGCCAAGATTCCTTGTCTAGCGGGGGACGGGAGCAGTACTTC. Translated: CASSQDSLSSGGREQYF.

The chain recombines TRBV6-2 or TRBV6-3 with TRBJ2-7; 11 bases are a match to TRBD1. Germline CDR1 MNHEY, CDR2 SVGEGT. CDR3 size: 15 residues. V was clipped by 4 bases and J by 3 bases; unmatched bases: 5. The DNA for the CDR3 is TGTGCCAGCAGTTTTAAGGGACAGGGGGACTACGAGCAGTACTTC. It encodes CASSFKGQGDYEQYF.

The chain couples TRBV30 to TRBJ2-5; TRBD2 agrees at 11 bases. The CDR3 length is 11 residues. From germline, CDR1 is GTSNPN and CDR2 SVGIG (reference sequence). V dropped 8 bases and J dropped 4; count of bases not matched to a gene: 0. The CDR3 DNA is TGTGCCGGGACTAGCGGAGAGACCCAGTACTTC. Protein sequence: CAGTSGETQYF.

V and J are TRBV5-4 and TRBJ2-3, with D maybe TRBD2 (5 bases). CDR1 is SGHNT, CDR2 YYREEE, per germline (reference sequence). V was shortened by 0 bases and J by 2 bases, with 13 bases between the two germline ends. This CDR3 is 16 amino acids long. CDR3 coding DNA: TGTGCCAGCAGCTTGGTTGGCGGGTCAGACACAGATACGCAGTATTTT. It translates to CASSLVGGSDTDTQYF.

This chain links TRBV4-1 with TRBJ2-1; 13 bases fit TRBD2. V was clipped by 4 bases and J by 8 bases; unmatched bases: 2. The CDR3 covers 14 residues. Germline V CDR1 and CDR2: MGHRA, YSYEKL. CDR3 bases: TGCGCCAGCAGCCGACTAGCGGGAGGCGATGAGCAGTTCTTC. Its protein is CASSRLAGGDEQFF.

This clone was recorded only once. The gene calls are TRBV11-2 and TRBJ2-4, with 13 bases that match TRBD2. V dropped 6 bases and J dropped 4; count of bases not matched to a gene: 9. The CDR3 contains 17 residues. Germline CDR1 is SGHAT and CDR2 is FQNNGV. The CDR3 spells CASSYIPGLAGKNIQYF. As DNA, the CDR3 is TGTGCCAGCAGTTACATTCCGGGACTAGCGGGAAAAAACATTCAGTACTTC.

This chain connects TRBV4-3 to TRBJ2-7; D is possibly TRBD1 (6 bases). From germline, CDR1 is LGHNA and CDR2 YSLEER. Trimming removed 4 bases at V and 1 base at J, with 11 bases between. The CDR3 length is 14 residues. As DNA, the CDR3 is TGCGCCAGCAGCCCGGACACAGGGTCCTACGAGCAGTACTTC. Translation: CASSPDTGSYEQYF.

The rearrangement joins TRBV19 to TRBJ1-5, with a tentative D call TRBD1 (6 bases). CDR1 is LNHDA, CDR2 SQIVND, per germline (reference sequence). The CDR3 covers 12 residues. Trimming removed 5 bases at V and 11 bases at J, with 13 bases between. For the CDR3, the DNA is TGTGCCAGTAGTTTCCACGGACAGTCCCAGCATTTT. Residues: CASSFHGQSQHF.